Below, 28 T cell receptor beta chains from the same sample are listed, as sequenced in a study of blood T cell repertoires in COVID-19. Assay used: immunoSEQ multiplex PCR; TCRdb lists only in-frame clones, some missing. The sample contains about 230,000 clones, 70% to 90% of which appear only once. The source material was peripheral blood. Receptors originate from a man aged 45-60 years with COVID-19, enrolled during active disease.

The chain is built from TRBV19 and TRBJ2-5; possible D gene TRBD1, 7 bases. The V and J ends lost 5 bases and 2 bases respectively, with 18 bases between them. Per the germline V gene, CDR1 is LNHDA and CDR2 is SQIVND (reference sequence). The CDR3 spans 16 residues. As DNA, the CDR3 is TGTGCCAGTAGTCTCCAGGGGGGCAGAATTCAAGAGACCCAGTACTTC. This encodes CASSLQGGRIQETQYF.

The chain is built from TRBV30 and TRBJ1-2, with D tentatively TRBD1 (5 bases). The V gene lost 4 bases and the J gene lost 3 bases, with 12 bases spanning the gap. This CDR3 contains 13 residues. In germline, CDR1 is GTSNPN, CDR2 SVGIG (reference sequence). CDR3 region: CAWNGGGDYGYTF. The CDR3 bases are TGTGCCTGGAATGGGGGAGGGGACTATGGCTACACCTTC.

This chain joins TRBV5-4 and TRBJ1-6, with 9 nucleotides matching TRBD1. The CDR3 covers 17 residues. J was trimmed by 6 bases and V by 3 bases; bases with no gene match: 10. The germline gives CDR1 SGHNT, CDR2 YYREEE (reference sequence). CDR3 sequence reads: CASSSVPGQGANSPLHF. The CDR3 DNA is TGTGCCAGCAGCTCAGTCCCGGGACAGGGTGCTAATTCACCCCTCCACTTT.

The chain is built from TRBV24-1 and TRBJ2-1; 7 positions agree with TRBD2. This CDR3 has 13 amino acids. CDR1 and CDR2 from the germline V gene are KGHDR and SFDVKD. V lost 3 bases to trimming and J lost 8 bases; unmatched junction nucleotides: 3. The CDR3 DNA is TGTGCCACCAGTGATGGAGGGAGGGATGAGCAGTTCTTC. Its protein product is CATSDGGRDEQFF.

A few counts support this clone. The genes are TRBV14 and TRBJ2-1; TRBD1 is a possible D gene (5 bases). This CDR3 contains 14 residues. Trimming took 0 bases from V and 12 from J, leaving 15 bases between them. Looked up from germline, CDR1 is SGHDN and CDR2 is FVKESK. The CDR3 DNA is TGTGCCAGCAGCCAAGATGCCAGGGTTGACGGGCAGTTCTTC. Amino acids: CASSQDARVDGQFF.

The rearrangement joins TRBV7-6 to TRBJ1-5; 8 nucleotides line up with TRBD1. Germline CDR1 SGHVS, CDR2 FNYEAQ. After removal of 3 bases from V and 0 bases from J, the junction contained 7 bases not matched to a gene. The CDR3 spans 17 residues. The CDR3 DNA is TGTGCCAGCAGCTTGGGGACAGGCGTTTATAGCAATCAGCCCCAGCATTTT. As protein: CASSLGTGVYSNQPQHF.

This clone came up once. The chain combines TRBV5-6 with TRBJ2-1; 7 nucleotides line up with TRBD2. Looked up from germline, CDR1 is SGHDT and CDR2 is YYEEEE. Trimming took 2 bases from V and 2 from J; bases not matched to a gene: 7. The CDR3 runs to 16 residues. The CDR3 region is CASSFRAGSAYNEQFF. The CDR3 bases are TGTGCCAGCAGCTTCAGAGCGGGATCCGCCTACAATGAGCAGTTCTTC.

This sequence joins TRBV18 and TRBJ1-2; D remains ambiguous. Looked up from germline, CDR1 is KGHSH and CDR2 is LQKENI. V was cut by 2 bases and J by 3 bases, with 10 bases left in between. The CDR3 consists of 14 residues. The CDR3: CASSPSRSDYGYTF. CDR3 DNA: TGTGCCAGCTCACCATCCCGGTCGGACTATGGCTACACCTTC. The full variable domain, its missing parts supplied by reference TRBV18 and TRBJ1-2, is NAGVMQNPRHLVRRRGQEARLRCSPMKGHSHVYWYRQLPEEGLKFMVYLQKENIIDESGMPKERFSAEFPKEGPSILRIQQVVRGDSAAYFCASSPSRSDYGYTFGSGTRLTVV.

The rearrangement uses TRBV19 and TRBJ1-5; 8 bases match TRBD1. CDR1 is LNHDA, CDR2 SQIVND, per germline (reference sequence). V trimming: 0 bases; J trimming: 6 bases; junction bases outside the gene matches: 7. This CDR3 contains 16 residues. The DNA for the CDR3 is TGTGCCAGTAGTATAGAGGGCAGGGGGCGAAGTCAGCCCCAGCATTTT. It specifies CASSIEGRGRSQPQHF.

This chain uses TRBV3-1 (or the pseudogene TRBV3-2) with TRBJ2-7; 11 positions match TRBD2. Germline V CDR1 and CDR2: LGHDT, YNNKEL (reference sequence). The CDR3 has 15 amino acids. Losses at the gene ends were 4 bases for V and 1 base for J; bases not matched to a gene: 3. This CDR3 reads CASSLIAGGSYEQYF. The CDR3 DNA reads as TGTGCCAGCAGCCTAATAGCGGGAGGGTCCTACGAGCAGTACTTC.

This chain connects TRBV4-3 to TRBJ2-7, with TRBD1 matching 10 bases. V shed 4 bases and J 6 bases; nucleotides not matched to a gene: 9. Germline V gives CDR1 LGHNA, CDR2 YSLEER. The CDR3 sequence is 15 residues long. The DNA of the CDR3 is TGCGCCAGCAGCCCCCGGCTCCGGGACAGGGGCGAGCAGTACTTC. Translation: CASSPRLRDRGEQYF.

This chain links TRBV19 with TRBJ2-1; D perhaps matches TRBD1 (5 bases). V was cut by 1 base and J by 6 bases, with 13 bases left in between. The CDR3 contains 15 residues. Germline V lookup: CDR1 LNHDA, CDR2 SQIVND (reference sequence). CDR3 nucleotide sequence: TGTGCCAGTAGTATAGCCCAAGCTAGGGGCAATGAGCAGTTCTTC. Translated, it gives CASSIAQARGNEQFF.

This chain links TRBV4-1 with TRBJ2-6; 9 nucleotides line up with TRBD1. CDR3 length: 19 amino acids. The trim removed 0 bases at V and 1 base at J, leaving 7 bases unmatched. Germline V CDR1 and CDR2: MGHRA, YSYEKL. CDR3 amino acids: CASSQDGGQGVSGANVLTF. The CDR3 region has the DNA TGCGCCAGCAGCCAAGATGGGGGACAGGGAGTGTCTGGGGCCAACGTCCTGACTTTC.

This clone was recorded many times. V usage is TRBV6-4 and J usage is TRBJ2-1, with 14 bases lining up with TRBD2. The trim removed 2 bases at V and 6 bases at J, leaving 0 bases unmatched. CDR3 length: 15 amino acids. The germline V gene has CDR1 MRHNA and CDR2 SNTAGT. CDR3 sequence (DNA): TGTGCCAGCAGTGACGGGACTAGCGGGGGCAATGAGCAGTTCTTC. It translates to CASSDGTSGGNEQFF.

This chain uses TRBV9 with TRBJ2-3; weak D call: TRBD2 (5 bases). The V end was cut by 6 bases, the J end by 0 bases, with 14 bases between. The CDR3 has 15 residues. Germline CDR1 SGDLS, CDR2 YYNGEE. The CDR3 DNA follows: TGTGCCAGCACCACAAGCGGAGCTAGCACAGATACGCAGTATTTT. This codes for CASTTSGASTDTQYF. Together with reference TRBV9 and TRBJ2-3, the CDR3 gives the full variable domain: DSGVTQTPKHLITATGQRVTLRCSPRSGDLSVYWYQQSLDQGLQFLIQYYNGEERAKGNILERFSAQQFPDLHSELNLSSLELGDSALYFCASTTSGASTDTQYFGPGTRLTVL.

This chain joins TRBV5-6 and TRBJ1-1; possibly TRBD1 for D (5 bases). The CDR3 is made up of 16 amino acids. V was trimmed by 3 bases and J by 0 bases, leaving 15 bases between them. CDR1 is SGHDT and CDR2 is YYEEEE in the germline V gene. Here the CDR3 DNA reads TGTGCCAGCAGCTCGCCCCGGGGGAGGGTGAACACTGAAGCTTTCTTT. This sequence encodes CASSSPRGRVNTEAFF.

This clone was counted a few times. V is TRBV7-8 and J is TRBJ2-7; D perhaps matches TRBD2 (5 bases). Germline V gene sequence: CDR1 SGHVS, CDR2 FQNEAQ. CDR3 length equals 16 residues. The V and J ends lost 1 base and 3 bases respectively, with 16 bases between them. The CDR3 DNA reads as TGTGCCAGCAGCTTAGGTAGGAGGAATAACCGCTACGAGCAGTACTTC. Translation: CASSLGRRNNRYEQYF.

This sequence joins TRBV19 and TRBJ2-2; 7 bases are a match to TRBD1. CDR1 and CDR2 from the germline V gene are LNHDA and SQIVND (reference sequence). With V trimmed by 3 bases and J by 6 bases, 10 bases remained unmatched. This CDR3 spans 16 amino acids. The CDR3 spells CASSMDEGGYPGELFF. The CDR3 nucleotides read TGTGCCAGTAGTATGGATGAAGGGGGCTACCCCGGGGAGCTGTTTTTT.

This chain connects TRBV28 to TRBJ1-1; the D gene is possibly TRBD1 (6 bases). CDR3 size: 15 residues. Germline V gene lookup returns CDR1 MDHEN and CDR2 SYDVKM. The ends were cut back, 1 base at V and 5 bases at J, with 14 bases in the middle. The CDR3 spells CASSLSSGVYTEAFF. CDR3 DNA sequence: TGTGCCAGCAGTTTATCCTCAGGGGTATATACTGAAGCTTTCTTT.

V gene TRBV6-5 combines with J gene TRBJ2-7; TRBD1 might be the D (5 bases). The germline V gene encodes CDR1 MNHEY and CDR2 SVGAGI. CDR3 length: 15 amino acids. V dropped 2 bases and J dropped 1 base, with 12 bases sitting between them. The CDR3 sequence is CASSYVAGLSYEQYF. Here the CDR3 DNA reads TGTGCCAGCAGTTACGTGGCAGGGTTGTCCTACGAGCAGTACTTC.

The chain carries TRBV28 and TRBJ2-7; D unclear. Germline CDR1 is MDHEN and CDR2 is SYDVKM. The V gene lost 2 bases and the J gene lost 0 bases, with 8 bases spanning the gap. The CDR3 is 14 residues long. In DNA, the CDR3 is TGTGCCAGCAGTTTAGATGGCAGCTCCTACGAGCAGTACTTC. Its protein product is CASSLDGSSYEQYF.

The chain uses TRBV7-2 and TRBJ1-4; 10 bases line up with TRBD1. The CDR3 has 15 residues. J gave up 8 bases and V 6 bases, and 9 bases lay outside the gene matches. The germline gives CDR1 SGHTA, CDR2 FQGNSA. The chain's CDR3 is CASRYPGQGTEKLFF. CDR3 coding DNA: TGTGCCAGCAGATACCCGGGACAGGGGACGGAAAAACTGTTTTTT.

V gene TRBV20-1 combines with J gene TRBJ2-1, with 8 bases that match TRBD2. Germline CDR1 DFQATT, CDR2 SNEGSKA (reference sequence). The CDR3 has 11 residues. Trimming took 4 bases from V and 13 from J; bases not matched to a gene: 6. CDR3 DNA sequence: TGCAGTGCTACTCCTGGACTAGCACAGTTCTTC. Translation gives CSATPGLAQFF.

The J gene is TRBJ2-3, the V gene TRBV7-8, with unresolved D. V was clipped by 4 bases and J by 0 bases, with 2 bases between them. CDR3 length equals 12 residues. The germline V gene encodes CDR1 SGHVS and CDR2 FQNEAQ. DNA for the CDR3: TGTGCCAGCAGCTCTAGCACAGATACGCAGTATTTT. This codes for CASSSSTDTQYF.

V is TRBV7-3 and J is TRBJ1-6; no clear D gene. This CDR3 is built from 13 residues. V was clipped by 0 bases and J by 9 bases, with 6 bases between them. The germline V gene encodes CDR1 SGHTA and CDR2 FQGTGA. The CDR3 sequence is CASSLTTVSPLHF. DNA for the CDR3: TGTGCCAGCAGCTTAACTACGGTTTCACCCCTCCACTTT.

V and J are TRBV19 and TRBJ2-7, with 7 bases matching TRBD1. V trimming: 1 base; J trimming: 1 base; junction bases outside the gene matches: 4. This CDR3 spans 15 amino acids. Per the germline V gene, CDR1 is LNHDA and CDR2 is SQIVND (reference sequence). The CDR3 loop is CASSIGLGQSYEQYF. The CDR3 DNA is TGTGCCAGTAGTATAGGGCTGGGACAGTCCTACGAGCAGTACTTC.

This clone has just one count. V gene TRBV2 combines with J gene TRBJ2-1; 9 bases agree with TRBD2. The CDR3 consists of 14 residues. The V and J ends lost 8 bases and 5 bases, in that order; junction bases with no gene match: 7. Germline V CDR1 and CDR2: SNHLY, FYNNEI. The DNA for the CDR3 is TGTGCCAGCTGTCTTGAGCGGGAGGACAATGAGCAGTTCTTC. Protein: CASCLEREDNEQFF. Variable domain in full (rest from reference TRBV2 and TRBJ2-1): EPEVTQTPSHQVTQMGQEVILRCVPISNHLYFYWYRQILGQKVEFLVSFYNNEISEKSEIFDDQFSVERPDGSNFTLKIRSTKLEDSAMYFCASCLEREDNEQFFGPGTRLTVL.

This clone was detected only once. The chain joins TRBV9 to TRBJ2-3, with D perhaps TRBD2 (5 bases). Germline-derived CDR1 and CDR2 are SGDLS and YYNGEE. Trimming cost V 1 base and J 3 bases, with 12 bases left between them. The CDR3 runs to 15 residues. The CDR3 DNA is TGTGCCAGCAGCGTAAAGGGAGTTCCGACAGATACGCAGTATTTT. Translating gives CASSVKGVPTDTQYF.